A selection of T cell receptor beta chains follows, all from one sample in a study of graft-versus-host responses after intestinal transplantation. Antigen specificity for these receptors is unknown. Data came from immunoSEQ multiplex PCR; TCRdb stores just in-frame clones and leaves some out. This sample has some 100,000 clones; approximately 90% occur once, and the top ten carry 5% to 6.5%. The material was unstimulated CD8+ T cells sorted from spleen or lymph node cells, obtained before intestinal transplant. Receptors were obtained from a human donor who received an intestinal transplant. The CDR3 runs from the conserved cysteine through the conserved F or W. The order of the fields is V gene, D gene, clone size, J gene, CDR3 DNA, CDR3 protein. The D gene is left open where the match is weak. Rows give clone size only sometimes, using once, few, many, or a class for an expanded clone.

TRBV2	TRBD2	NA	TRBJ2-7	TGTGCCAGCACTACTAGCGGGACCGTTTACGAGCAGTACTTC	CASTTSGTVYEQYF
TRBV4-1	TRBD1	once	TRBJ2-7	TGCGCCAGCAGCCACCTTGGACAGGGTATTTACGAGCAGTACTTC	CASSHLGQGIYEQYF
TRBV25-1	TRBD2	NA	TRBJ2-1	TGTGCCAGCAGTGAAACCTTACCGGGTAGCGGGAGCTACAATGAGCAGTTCTTC	CASSETLPGSGSYNEQFF
TRBV6-6	TRBD1	NA	TRBJ2-7	TGTGCCAGCAGTTACGGGACAGGGCGGGCGTACGAGCAGTACTTC	CASSYGTGRAYEQYF
TRBV6-1	NA	few	TRBJ2-3	TGTGCCAGCAGTGAAGGGAGGGCCACAGATACGCAGTATTTT	CASSEGRATDTQYF
TRBV29-1	TRBD1	once	TRBJ2-7	TGCAGCGTTGAATGGGCCGGGACAGAAAACTACGAGCAGTACTTC	CSVEWAGTENYEQYF
TRBV5-1	NA	NA	TRBJ2-1	TGCGCCAGCAGCTTGGAGCTTGGCGGGCCCTACAATGAGCAGTTCTTC	CASSLELGGPYNEQFF
TRBV28	NA	once	TRBJ1-1	TGTGCCAGCAGAACCAGGGGAATGAACACTGAAGCTTTCTTT	CASRTRGMNTEAFF
TRBV7-2	NA	NA	TRBJ2-7	TGTGCCAGCAGCTTAATAGGGAGCGAGCAGTACTTC	CASSLIGSEQYF
TRBV7-2	NA	NA	TRBJ2-1	TGTGCCAGCAGCTTCCAGGGGGGTCTTCTGCCGTTCTTC	CASSFQGGLLPFF
TRBV4-1	TRBD1	NA	TRBJ1-4	TGCGCCAGCAGCCAAGATAGATATCAGGGGGAGGAGGAAAAACTGTTTTTT	CASSQDRYQGEEEKLFF
TRBV29-1	TRBD2	NA	TRBJ2-2	TGCAGCGTTGAAGATCCGGGACTAGCGGGAAGCACCGGGGAGCTGTTTTTT	CSVEDPGLAGSTGELFF
TRBV13	NA	NA	TRBJ2-7	TGTGCCAGCAGCCCCGGGGGTGAGGGCGGCTACGAGCAGTACTTC	CASSPGGEGGYEQYF
TRBV4-1	NA	NA	TRBJ2-7	TGCGCCAGCAGCCAAGTGGGGGGTGGCATCTACTGGGACGAGCAGTACTTC	CASSQVGGGIYWDEQYF
TRBV7-9	TRBD2	NA	TRBJ2-1	TGTGCCAGCAGCTGGCGGGAGCAACCTTACAATGAGCAGTTCTTC	CASSWREQPYNEQFF
TRBV6-5	NA	NA	TRBJ1-5	TGTGCCAGCAGTTACTCGTGGGGAGGCAATCAGCCCCAGCATTTT	CASSYSWGGNQPQHF
TRBV11-2	NA	NA	TRBJ2-5	TGTGCCAGCAGCTTAGATCCAGCGGAGCAAGAGACCCAGTACTTC	CASSLDPAEQETQYF
TRBV4-1	NA	NA	TRBJ1-4	TGCGCCAGCAGCCAAGTTCTCGGTCCAACTAATGAAAAACTGTTTTTT	CASSQVLGPTNEKLFF
TRBV9	TRBD1	NA	TRBJ2-1	TGTGCCAGCAGCCCCCGACAGGGGTCGCCCAATGAGCAGTTCTTC	CASSPRQGSPNEQFF
TRBV6-1	NA	NA	TRBJ2-3	TGTGCCAGCAGTGACCCTTGGAGAGGGACAGATACGCAGTATTTT	CASSDPWRGTDTQYF
TRBV5-1	TRBD2	NA	TRBJ2-1	TGCGCCAGCAGCTGGGGGGGTAACTCCTACAATGAGCAGTTCTTC	CASSWGGNSYNEQFF
TRBV7-9	TRBD2	NA	TRBJ2-1	TGTGCCAGCAGCTACCCGGGCGGGGGGGAATCCTACAATGAGCAGTTCTTC	CASSYPGGGESYNEQFF
TRBV2	TRBD1	NA	TRBJ2-7	TGTGCCAGCACCATCACACGACAGGGGGCGCGGTACGAGCAGTACTTC	CASTITRQGARYEQYF
TRBV9	TRBD1	NA	TRBJ1-2	TGTGCCAGCAGCGTAGAGGGACAGCCCTATGGCTACACCTTC	CASSVEGQPYGYTF
TRBV2	NA	NA	TRBJ1-5	TGTGCCAGCAGGGACCTGACAGGTAGCAATCAGCCCCAGCATTTT	CASRDLTGSNQPQHF
TRBV27	NA	NA	TRBJ1-5	TGTGCCAGCAGTTACGGGTTGGAGCAGCCCCAGCATTTT	CASSYGLEQPQHF
TRBV14	NA	NA	TRBJ1-1	TGTGCCAGCAGCCATTGGGGTTGGGGCACTGAAGCTTTCTTT	CASSHWGWGTEAFF
TRBV19	NA	NA	TRBJ2-2	TGTGCCAGTAGTATAGAGGCGGGACTGAACACCGGGGAGCTGTTTTTT	CASSIEAGLNTGELFF
TRBV4-3	NA	NA	TRBJ1-6	TGCGCCAGCAGCCAACCCCCGGCGGGAGGGAATTCACCCCTCCACTTT	CASSQPPAGGNSPLHF
TRBV9	TRBD2	NA	TRBJ2-7	TGTGCCAGCAGCGTAGGAGCTAGCGGGACATACGAGCAGTACTTC	CASSVGASGTYEQYF
TRBV7-3	NA	NA	TRBJ2-7	TGTGCCAGCAGCTTAATTAGGAGCGAGCAGTACTTC	CASSLIRSEQYF
TRBV5-1	TRBD2	NA	TRBJ2-3	TGCGCCAGCAGCTTGGCCGTGGCTAGCGGGAGAGACTGGGATACGCAGTATTTT	CASSLAVASGRDWDTQYF
TRBV4-1	NA	NA	TRBJ1-1	TGCGCCAGCAGCCAAGTAGTAGTGAACACTGAAGCTTTCTTT	CASSQVVVNTEAFF